The sample holds a few counts of the clone carrying this T cell receptor (beta chain). TCRdb ran MiXCR on the RT-PCR reads and lists one entry per CDR3 protein. The sample lists about 700,000 distinct CDR3 sequences; approximately 15% were seen once. V was cut by 4 bases and J by 3 bases, with 11 bases left in between. Germline CDR1 SGHNT, CDR2 YYREEE (reference sequence). This CDR3 has 13 amino acids. The sequenced material came from memory CD4+ T cells from blood. The J gene is TRBJ2-7, the V gene TRBV5-4, with D possibly matching TRBD2 (5 bases). This TCR came from a female donor in good health, serving as a healthy control. The CDR3 loop is CASSRTDFYEQYF. Written as DNA, the CDR3 is TGTGCCAGCAGCCGAACGGACTTCTACGAGCAGTACTTC.